Sequencing of this T cell receptor beta chain was carried out in a study of tumor and adjacent non-tumor tissue in lung cancer. TCRbeta libraries were built with three rounds of nested PCR, modified from ARM-PCR. TCRdb independently ran MiXCR on the multiplex PCR reads; one entry per CDR3 protein. The sample holds under 250,000 distinct CDR3 sequences, 71% seen once. With 7 bases removed from V and 2 bases from J, the gap between germline ends came to 13 bases. The CDR3 spans 14 residues. Study-wide findings and caveats: Patients with more diverse tumor TCRs had worse survival. TCR diversity was significantly greater in tumor than normal lung tissue.

As concerns this clonotype: The antigen remains unidentified. One base away lies a much larger clone, so this may be a sequencing read error.

RNA was extracted from bulk tissue without any cell sorting. The receptor comes from a man in his sixties with non-small cell lung cancer. The gene calls are TRBV12-3 or TRBV12-4 and TRBJ2-3, with D perhaps matching TRBD1 (6 bases). The sequenced sample consisted of lung tumor tissue. The CDR3 loop is CASTLGAPTDTQYF. CDR3 sequence (DNA): TGTGCCAGCACCCTGGGGGCCCCCACAGATACGCAGTATTTT.